This TCR beta chain was retrieved from a study of technical replicates of blood from a handful of donors. The table came from immunoSEQ multiplex PCR; TCRdb's copy has only in-frame clones and leaves some out. The table records around 81,000 clones, 75% to 85% of them present only once. The germline CDR1 and CDR2 sequences are GTSNPN and SVGIG (reference sequence). The CDR3 length is 15 residues. The receptor was derived from a human donor in good health. Some clones in this sample may be carry-over from other donors' samples. Sequencing was performed on PBMCs. The V and J genes are TRBV30 and TRBJ2-3; 7 bases line up with TRBD2. CDR3 region: CAPMGGRGRTDTQYF. The CDR3 region has the DNA TGTGCGCCCATGGGGGGGAGGGGTCGCACAGATACGCAGTATTTT.